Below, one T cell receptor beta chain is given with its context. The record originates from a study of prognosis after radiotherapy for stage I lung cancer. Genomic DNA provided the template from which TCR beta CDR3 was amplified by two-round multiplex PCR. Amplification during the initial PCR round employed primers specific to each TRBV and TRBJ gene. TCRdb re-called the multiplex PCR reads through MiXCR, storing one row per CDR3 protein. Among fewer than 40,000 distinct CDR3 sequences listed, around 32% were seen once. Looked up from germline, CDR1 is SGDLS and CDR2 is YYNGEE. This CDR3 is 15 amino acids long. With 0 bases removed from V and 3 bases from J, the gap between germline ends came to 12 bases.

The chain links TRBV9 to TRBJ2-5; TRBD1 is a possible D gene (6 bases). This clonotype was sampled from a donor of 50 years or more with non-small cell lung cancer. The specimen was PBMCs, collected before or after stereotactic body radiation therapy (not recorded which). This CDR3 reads CASSVGVGGEETQYF. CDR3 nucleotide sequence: TGTGCCAGCAGCGTAGGGGTAGGGGGTGAAGAGACCCAGTACTTC.